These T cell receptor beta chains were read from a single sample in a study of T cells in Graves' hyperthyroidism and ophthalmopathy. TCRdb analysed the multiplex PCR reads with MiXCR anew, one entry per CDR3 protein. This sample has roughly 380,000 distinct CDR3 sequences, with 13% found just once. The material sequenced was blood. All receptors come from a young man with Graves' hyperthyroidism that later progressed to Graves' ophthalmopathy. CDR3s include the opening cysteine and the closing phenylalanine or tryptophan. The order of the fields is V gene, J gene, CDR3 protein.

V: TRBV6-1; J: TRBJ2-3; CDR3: CASRLLAELTDTQYF
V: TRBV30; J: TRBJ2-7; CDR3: CAWRGTGASYEQYF
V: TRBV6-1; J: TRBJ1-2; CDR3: CASSPVSLGRGNFNYGYTF
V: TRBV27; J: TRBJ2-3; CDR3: CASSPSSGPGDTQYF
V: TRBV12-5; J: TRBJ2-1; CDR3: CATKPGLPFEHNEQFF
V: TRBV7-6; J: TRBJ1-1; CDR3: CASSLQINTEAFF
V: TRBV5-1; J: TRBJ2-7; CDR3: CASSLGTPSSYEQYF
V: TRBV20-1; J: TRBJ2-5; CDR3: CSASGGRDIGETQYF
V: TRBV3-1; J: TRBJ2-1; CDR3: CASSHDGNEQFF
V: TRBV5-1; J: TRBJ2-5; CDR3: CASSDTSKPFKRETQYF
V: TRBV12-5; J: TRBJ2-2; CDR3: CASGLVSGPNTGELFF
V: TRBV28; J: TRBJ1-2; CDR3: CASSLGGWGTGGRYGYTF
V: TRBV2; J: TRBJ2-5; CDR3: CAGEDPQETQYF
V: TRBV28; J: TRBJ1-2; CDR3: CASSSGPGPGYTF
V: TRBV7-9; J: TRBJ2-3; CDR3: CASSLGLAGVYTDTQYF
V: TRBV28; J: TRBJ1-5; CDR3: CASRGNRQPQHF
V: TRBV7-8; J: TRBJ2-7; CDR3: CASSVPGLYYEQYF
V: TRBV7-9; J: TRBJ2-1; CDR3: CASSLGGTFNEQFF
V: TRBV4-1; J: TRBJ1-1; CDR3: CASSQGTGGNTEAFF
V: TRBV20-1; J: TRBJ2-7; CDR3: CSARGDRENYYEQYF
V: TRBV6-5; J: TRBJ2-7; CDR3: CASSYSGGPGRPSSYEQYF
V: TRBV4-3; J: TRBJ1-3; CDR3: CASSQEPFWGTGNTIYF
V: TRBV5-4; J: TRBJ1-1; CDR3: CASSPGGGAWNTEAFF
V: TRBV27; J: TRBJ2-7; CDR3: CASTTAGGWGEQYF
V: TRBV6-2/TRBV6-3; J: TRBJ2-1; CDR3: CASSSTGTTNEQFF
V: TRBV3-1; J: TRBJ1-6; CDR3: CASSHTVEQGLNSPLHF
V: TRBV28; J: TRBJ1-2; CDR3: CASSLEPWAGYTF